The 9 T cell receptor beta chains in this list originate from one sample, sequenced in a study of beta chain features in type 1 diabetes. Expressed TCRB transcripts were sequenced because the entire RNA isolate underwent reverse transcription. Repertoires were generated with immunoSEQ multiplex PCR, while TCRdb's copy carries only in-frame clones and drops some. The sample has hundreds of thousands of clones; around 10% are singletons. The material sequenced was naive CD4+ T cells from blood. The origin of the receptors is a woman aged 30 to 39 in good health.

This clone was detected only a few times. The V and J genes are TRBV4-3 and TRBJ2-5; possible D gene TRBD1, 5 bases. The CDR3 has 13 residues. Trimming removed 4 bases from V and 4 bases from J, with 10 bases in between. Germline V CDR1 and CDR2: LGHNA, YSLEER. The CDR3 loop is CASSLLRGETQYF. For the CDR3, the DNA is TGCGCCAGCAGCCTATTAAGGGGAGAGACCCAGTACTTC.

This clone turned up a few times. The chain combines TRBV18 with TRBJ2-5; a possible D gene is TRBD2 (5 bases). The germline CDR1 and CDR2 sequences are KGHSH and LQKENI. The ends were cut back, 5 bases at V and 1 base at J, with 11 bases in the middle. This CDR3 contains 14 residues. The CDR3, as DNA: TGTGCCAGCTCAAACGGACGGGGCCAAGAGACCCAGTACTTC. Protein sequence: CASSNGRGQETQYF.

A few counts support this clone. Here the CDR3 DNA reads TGTGCCAGCTCACCAGATTCAGGGCGACTAGTCCAGCATTTT. Its protein product is CASSPDSGRLVQHF. The rearrangement links TRBV18 to TRBJ1-5; D may be TRBD1 (5 bases). V was shortened by 2 bases and J by 12 bases, with 17 bases between the two germline ends. The CDR3 runs to 14 residues. In germline, CDR1 is KGHSH, CDR2 LQKENI.

This clone was found a few times. V and J are TRBV7-3 and TRBJ2-6, with D possibly matching TRBD1 (5 bases). The V gene lost 5 bases and the J gene lost 3 bases, with 11 bases spanning the gap. The CDR3 length is 15 residues. Looked up from germline, CDR1 is SGHTA and CDR2 is FQGTGA. The CDR3 region has the DNA TGTGCCAGCAGCCCAAGGGGCGGTGGGGCCAACGTCCTGACTTTC. Translation gives CASSPRGGGANVLTF. Full variable domain (missing parts from reference TRBV7-3 and TRBJ2-6): GAGVSQTPSNKVTEKGKYVELRCDPISGHTALYWYRQSLGQGPEFLIYFQGTGAADDSGLPNDRFFAVRPEGSVSTLKIQRTERGDSAVYLCASSPRGGGANVLTFGAGSRLTVL.

This clone was detected only a few times. The J gene is TRBJ2-3, the V gene TRBV18; D remains ambiguous. Germline V CDR1 and CDR2: KGHSH, LQKENI. With 3 bases removed from V and 0 bases from J, the gap between germline ends came to 7 bases. The CDR3 is 14 residues long. The CDR3 DNA reads as TGTGCCAGCTCACCCGACTTTAGCACAGATACGCAGTATTTT. Its translation is CASSPDFSTDTQYF.

This clone was detected a few times. The chain has TRBV29-1 and TRBJ2-1; 7 bases are a match to TRBD1. Germline-derived CDR1 and CDR2 are SQVTM and ANQGSEA. The CDR3 sequence is 14 residues long. V lost 4 bases and J lost 7; bases outside the gene matches: 10. CDR3 sequence reads: CSVVWAQGDNEQFF. DNA of the CDR3: TGCAGCGTTGTTTGGGCGCAGGGGGATAATGAGCAGTTCTTC.

This clone was seen only a few times. V gene TRBV9 combines with J gene TRBJ2-7; TRBD1 matches at 8 bases. Germline values: CDR1 SGDLS, CDR2 YYNGEE. The CDR3 is 14 residues long. V shed 4 bases and J 4 bases; nucleotides not matched to a gene: 7. Written as DNA, the CDR3 is TGTGCCAGCAGCACCCGGACAGGGCTATACGAGCAGTACTTC. It specifies CASSTRTGLYEQYF.

This clone has a handful of counts. The rearrangement uses TRBV7-3 and TRBJ2-1, with TRBD2 identical over 14 bases. Trimming took 3 bases from V and 4 from J; bases not matched to a gene: 11. The CDR3 length is 19 residues. CDR1 and CDR2 (germline): SGHTA, FQGTGA. This CDR3 reads CASSFISGLAGVGYNEQFF. The CDR3 DNA reads as TGTGCCAGCAGCTTCATCTCGGGACTAGCGGGAGTTGGTTACAATGAGCAGTTCTTC.

The chain links TRBV2 to TRBJ1-5, with unresolved D. Trimming took 1 base from V and 5 from J, leaving 9 bases between them. This CDR3 region has 14 residues. CDR1 and CDR2 (germline): SNHLY, FYNNEI. Here the CDR3 DNA reads TGTGCCAGCAGTGAAGGCGGGTCTCATCAGCCCCAGCATTTT. Amino acids: CASSEGGSHQPQHF.